This TCR beta chain was identified during a study of cytomegalovirus exposure and HLA in healthy donors. The primer mix had 60 Vbeta and 13 Jbeta primers. Produced via immunoSEQ multiplex PCR; TCRdb's table is partial and in-frame only. The table has some 120,000 clones, 74% seen once. Of note for this clone: What it binds is unknown.

Germline loops: CDR1 PRHDT, CDR2 FYEKMQ (reference sequence). This CDR3 contains 14 residues. Between the trimmed V and J ends, which lost 4 bases and 7 bases, there was a span of 16 bases. Each donor was nominally healthy when sampled (though unrecorded immune exposures were likely). Study results and limitations: The authors enumerated under 200 TCR beta chains as linked to cytomegalovirus. Earlier analysis looked at TCR beta V segments, and most were productive about 90% or about 30% of the time.

This sequence was found in a man aged 35 to 55 in good health and CMV-seropositive. Sequenced material: PBMCs. The chain recombines TRBV13 with TRBJ1-1, with a possible D match to TRBD1 (5 bases). CDR3 loop: CASSSYRSDSEAFF. The CDR3 bases are TGTGCCAGCAGCTCCTACCGAAGTGACAGTGAAGCTTTCTTT.